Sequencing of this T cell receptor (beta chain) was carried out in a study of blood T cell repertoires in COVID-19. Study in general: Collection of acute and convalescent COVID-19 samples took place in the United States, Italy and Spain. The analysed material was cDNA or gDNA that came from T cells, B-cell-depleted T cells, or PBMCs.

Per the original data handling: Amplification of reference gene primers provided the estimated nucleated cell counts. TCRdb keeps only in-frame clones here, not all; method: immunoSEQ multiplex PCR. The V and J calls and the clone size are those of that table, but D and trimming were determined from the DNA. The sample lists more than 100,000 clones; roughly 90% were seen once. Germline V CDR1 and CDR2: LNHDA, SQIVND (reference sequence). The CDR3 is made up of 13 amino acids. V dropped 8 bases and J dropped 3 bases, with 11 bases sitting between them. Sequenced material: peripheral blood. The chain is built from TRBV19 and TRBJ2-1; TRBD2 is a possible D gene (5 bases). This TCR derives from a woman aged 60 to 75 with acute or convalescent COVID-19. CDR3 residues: CASDTGIYNEQFF. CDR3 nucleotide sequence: TGTGCCAGTGACACGGGAATCTACAATGAGCAGTTCTTC.